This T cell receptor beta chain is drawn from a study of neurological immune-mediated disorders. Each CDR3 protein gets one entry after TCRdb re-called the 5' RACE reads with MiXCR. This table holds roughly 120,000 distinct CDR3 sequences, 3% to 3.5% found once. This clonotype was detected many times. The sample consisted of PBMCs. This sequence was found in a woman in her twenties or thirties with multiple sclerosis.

CDR3 DNA: TGCAGCGTTGGGGACAGGGGTCCCACCGGGGAGCTGTTTTTT. Translated, it gives CSVGDRGPTGELFF. This chain connects TRBV29-1 to TRBJ2-2; 10 nucleotides match TRBD1. This CDR3 is built from 14 residues. The germline gives CDR1 SQVTM, CDR2 ANQGSEA. Trimming at V came to 4 bases and at J to 4 bases, leaving 3 bases not matched to a gene.